Sequencing of this T cell receptor (beta chain) was carried out in a study of blood T cells in healthy people across ages. CDR3 length equals 12 residues. Germline V gene data show CDR1 as ENHRY and CDR2 as SYGVKD. The V end was cut by 6 bases, the J end by 3 bases, with 7 bases between. This clonotype was seen only a few times. A second 7 to 11 cycle PCR used barcoded and J-beta primers. TCRdb re-called the 5' RACE reads with MiXCR, one entry per CDR3 protein. The table has just over 1 million distinct CDR3 sequences, 35% to 55% seen once. The sequence was obtained from a woman aged 60 to 75 in good health. The sample taken for sequencing was blood. The J gene is TRBJ2-3, the V gene TRBV10-3; D remains unclear. The CDR3 bases are TGTGCCATCAGAGAGAAAACAGATACGCAGTATTTT. Encoded protein: CAIREKTDTQYF.